The present T cell receptor (beta chain) was sequenced within a study of cytomegalovirus exposure and HLA in healthy donors (dated by TCRdb to 2016 to 2017). For the study in its entirety: In an earlier analysis of around 540 of the donors, 250 to 350 Gb of sequence data and 95 million to 130 million unique TCR beta sequences from 150 million to 200 million T cells were reported. An early release that covered fewer than 750 HLA-typed donors contained approximately 300 gigabases of sequencing data and 70 million to 100 million unique TCR sequences. Of the 350 to 400 genotyped donors, about 80% fell in the genetic ancestry cluster associated with self-reported Caucasian donors. The study aimed to test whether cataloging public T cell receptors could reveal signatures of past pathogen exposure. The T cell repertoires of 666 subjects were profiled by immunosequencing and related to cytomegalovirus serostatus. Besides the first cohort of roughly 640 subjects, a separate validation cohort made up of around 120 different subjects was used. The study combined high-throughput TCR immunosequencing, statistical association of individual TCRs with disease status, and machine learning to predict cytomegalovirus infection status. To study patterns of TCR occurrence, a later analysis re-analyzed previously published TCR beta repertoires from under 750 donors and added high-resolution HLA genotyping. The later analysis used no new phenotypic data to find candidate immune exposures, relying instead on TCR beta sequences and their occurrence across donors. In an earlier analysis of over 550 of the donors, high-throughput TCR beta sequencing was used to judge whether each TCR beta V gene segment behaved as functional or pseudogenic. Donor age, sex, ethnicity and CMV serostatus were collected together with the repertoire data. Genome-wide SNP genotypes for about 65% of the roughly 670 donors were used in a later genetic analysis, which treated that subset as a discovery cohort. All discovery cohort repertoires had been generated on a single sequencing platform. HLA typing covered class I and class II loci at four-digit resolution. Typing coverage differed by locus: A, B, C, DRB1 and DQB1 were typed in roughly 620-640 donors, DQA1 in 522, DPA1 in approximately 600, and DPB1 in around 440. Because of strong linkage in the cohort, a handful of DR-DQ haplotypes were treated as single units for association and clustering. On average, about 240,000 unique TCR beta nucleotide sequences were sequenced per donor among some 420 genotyped donors of the cohort, with roughly 18% of those sequences being non-productive.

Details on this clone: Its antigen is still unknown. One base away there is no much larger clone; base qualities are not given.

The cohort comprised several hundred healthy bone marrow donors. At the time of sampling, every cohort member was nominally healthy, though immune exposures that went unrecorded were likely present. The donor was CMV seronegative and belonged to the group of roughly 330 seronegative cohort members. A peripheral blood sample was provided by each donor, and peripheral blood mononuclear cells were used for TCR beta sequencing. Genomic DNA extraction from the blood cell samples was performed with the Qiagen DNeasy Blood Extraction Kit. The library was made by the immunoSEQ multiplex PCR assay. A mixture of 60 forward primers for TCR Vbeta segments and 13 reverse primers for TCR Jbeta segments was used in the multiplex PCR. Amplification of the CDR3 region of rearranged TCR beta genes was performed with a multiplex PCR assay on genomic DNA. On the Illumina HiSeq System, the amplified TCR beta libraries were sequenced as 87-base-pair reads. The paper's data handling went like this. A later analysis tallied tens of millions of unique TCR beta chains across the 660 or so repertoires, and around 9.9 million of those chains were shared by two or more donors. Raw reads were error-corrected and collapsed into unique sequences by a nearest-neighbor algorithm in which closely related sequences were merged to remove PCR and sequencing errors. CDR3 sequences were aligned to IMGT reference sequences to assign V, D and J gene segments. Each retained sequence needed at least a six-nucleotide match to both a V gene segment and a J gene segment. A rearrangement counted as productive if the CDR3 had no stop codons and remained in frame with V and J, and every other rearrangement counted as non-productive. CDR3 was defined by IMGT convention, running from the second conserved V-encoded cysteine to the conserved J-encoded phenylalanine. The earlier analysis of around 640 of the donors excluded sequences that lacked an unambiguous match to a single V gene segment. An earlier analysis of 450 to 650 of the donors called V segments functional above 56.7% productive rearrangements and segregating when the between-donor standard deviation exceeded 5%. A statistical classification framework was developed to diagnose cytomegalovirus status using the catalog of TCR beta chain sequences. In a later analysis, V and J genes were assigned by comparing TCR nucleotide sequences against IMGT/GENE-DB human TR gene sequences. In a later analysis, CDR3 sequences and most-parsimonious VDJ recombination scenarios were assigned using the TCRdist pipeline. In a later analysis, each TCR beta chain was defined by its CDR3 amino acid sequence together with its V-gene family, and reads without a unique V-gene family were excluded. As a way to deal with suspected cross-contamination and a sequencing artifact, a later analysis dropped 500 to 700 nucleotide sequences that were highly shared and had low generation probability. In a later analysis, a clonal expansion index for each public chain was calculated from normalized within-repertoire ranks of inferred template counts. In a later analysis, generation probabilities were computed with a VDJ recombination model fitted to out-of-frame rearrangements, and the resulting probabilities were checked against IGoR. Hypergeometric tests were used in a later analysis to score TCR-TCR, TCR-HLA and TCR-CMV co-occurrence, with a repertoire-size bias correction applied to the TCR pairs. To estimate false discovery rates, a later analysis permuted the HLA or CMV assignments 20 times. In a later analysis, co-occurring TCRs were grouped using DBSCAN, with TCRdist sequence similarity added in when clustering inside HLA-allele-positive subsets. For co-occurrence clustering, repertoires with fewer than 30,000 or more than 120,000 public chains were excluded, along with 5 or 6 repertoires with anomalous nucleotide sharing. Drawn from immuneACCESS, this table holds only the in-frame rearrangements with V and J called that TCRdb kept. Clones are partly lost; checked studies trace under half to an unresolved V gene and leave the rest unexplained. That table furnishes V, J and clone size, whereas the DNA furnished D and trimming. The sample table records some 150,000 clones; around 80% of these occur just once. Of the sample, 4% is held by the ten largest clones.

Points the paper makes about the study in general: Immune exposure information for the cohort was limited to CMV serostatus. Compared with the 666-donor mean, donors in an Asian-associated ancestry cluster had fewer N-insertions in productive TCRs, according to a later genetic analysis. A later analysis reported that several top co-occurrence clusters appeared linked to parvovirus B19, influenza, CMV and Epstein-Barr virus. In a later analysis, most CMV-associated TCR beta chains were found to appear HLA-restricted, with HLA associations seemingly driven largely by CMV exposure. The study listed approximately 160 TCR beta chains as associated with cytomegalovirus. Because the 87-base-pair reads could not distinguish some IMGT-functional V segments, including TRBV6-2 and TRBV6-3, those segments were excluded. Most TCR sequences were seen in very few donors, while some public TCRs were found in many individuals. The cohort was sequenced for TCR beta chains only, and without alpha or paired-chain data the features that could be detected were limited. Broadly in line with IMGT annotations, most TCR beta V segments showed up in productive rearrangements about 87% or about 30% of the time in an earlier analysis of about 500 of the donors. In vitro tests confirmed that a few of the cytomegalovirus-associated TCR beta chains recognize cytomegalovirus antigens. Strong co-occurrence of HLA alleles, especially DR and DQ, made assigning TCR associations to individual alleles difficult. HLA typing was unavailable for some donors at each locus, so association tests used only the typed subset. The sequencing pipeline was judged likely to have produced a cluster of highly shared sequence variants as a technical artifact. Cytomegalovirus status was reported to be diagnosed by the classifier with high specificity and sensitivity in both the original and validation cohorts. The authors suggested that the approach could potentially be generalized to other disease states and immunological phenotypes. Compared with equally common non-associated chains, HLA-associated TCR beta chains in a later analysis were more clonally expanded and had lower generation probabilities. In a later analysis, TCR association rates were found to vary across HLA loci, with the most associated TCRs seen for DRB1 alleles and the fewest for HLA-C alleles. The earlier analysis of approximately 540 of the donors excluded some 15 rarely observed V segments, including chromosome 9 orphons, because counts were too low. A further reported finding was that TCR beta sequences accurately predicted the HLA-A and HLA-B alleles for most subjects in the first cohort. A later genetic analysis associated a missense DCLRE1C variant with V-gene and J-gene trimming of TCR beta chains, and an independent cohort replicated the association. Linkage disequilibrium might explain the correlated functional status among segregating V segments, but an unknown experimental factor could not be excluded. In a later analysis, around 17,000 TCR beta sequences were associated with specific HLA alleles at a false discovery rate of 0.05. The presence/absence analyses assumed that sequencing depth was roughly uniform across donors, and that assumption may not be true.

CDR1 and CDR2 are drawn from the germline V gene (reference sequence): PRHDT, FYEKMQ. The cysteine opens and the phenylalanine closes a CDR3 of 14 amino acids. Just the 42-base CDR3 DNA is kept, in frame starting at base 1. At the junction V is shortened by 2 bases and J by 0 bases, with 7 bases in between. The source of this sequence is a woman between 35 and 50 years old in good health and CMV-seronegative. The chain is encoded by TRBV13 joined to TRBJ1-1; no confident D gene assignment can be made. The sequenced sample consisted of PBMCs. CDR3 reads: CASSLQPVNTEAFF. The DNA is as follows: TGTGCCAGCAGCTTACAACCGGTGAACACTGAAGCTTTCTTT.